This record covers a single T cell receptor (beta chain). Cohort 3 recovery required two negative PCRs, clearance, or symptom resolution. Germline loops: CDR1 DFQATT, CDR2 SNEGSKA (reference sequence). Trimming left V 3 bases short and J 6 bases short, with 23 bases between. This CDR3 spans 16 amino acids. This entry is derived from a study of blood T cell repertoires in COVID-19. Study in general: COVID-19 samples collected from the United States, Italy and Spain covered acute and convalescent phases. The cDNA or gDNA used as material had been derived from T cells, B-cell-depleted T cells, or PBMCs.

Per the original methods: The authors estimated nucleated cell counts from reference gene primer amplification. Assay: immunoSEQ multiplex PCR; the TCRdb copy retains only in-frame clones and omits some. From that table come the V and J calls and clone size; the DNA was used to work out D and trimming. The sample includes about 220,000 clones, under 90% seen only once; the top ten take approximately 3.1%. The sequence came from a woman in her fifties or sixties who had recovered from COVID-19. The V and J genes are TRBV20-1 and TRBJ1-1; no clear D gene. Sequencing was carried out using PBMCs or T cells enriched from blood (not recorded which). In nucleotides, the CDR3 is TGCAGTGCTAGTCCCGACACCGCCGCACCCAACCCTGAAGCTTTCTTT. This sequence encodes CSASPDTAAPNPEAFF.